Below, one T cell receptor beta chain is given with its context. Its cognate antigen has yet to be identified. For CDR1 and CDR2, the germline V gene lists SGHDN and FVKESK. From the cysteine through the phenylalanine, the CDR3 covers 14 amino acids. This entry has no DNA. This record comes from a study of diagnostic markers for celiac disease (dated by TCRdb to 2018 to 2021). The data were produced on an Illumina MiSeq. TCRdb reanalyzed the reads, keeping one entry per CDR3 protein sequence and omitting DNA. The sample table includes over 500 distinct CDR3 sequences. In total, the top ten clones hold roughly 72% of the sample.

This clonotype was sampled from a human donor. This table probably holds off-target reads from a library built for another chain. The sequencing input was either unsorted cells or a sorted T cell fraction (not recorded which). Recombination connected TRBV14 to TRBJ2-1; TCRdb reports TRBD1, a call that lacks DNA to check it against. CDR3 reads: CASSRGQTYNEQFF.